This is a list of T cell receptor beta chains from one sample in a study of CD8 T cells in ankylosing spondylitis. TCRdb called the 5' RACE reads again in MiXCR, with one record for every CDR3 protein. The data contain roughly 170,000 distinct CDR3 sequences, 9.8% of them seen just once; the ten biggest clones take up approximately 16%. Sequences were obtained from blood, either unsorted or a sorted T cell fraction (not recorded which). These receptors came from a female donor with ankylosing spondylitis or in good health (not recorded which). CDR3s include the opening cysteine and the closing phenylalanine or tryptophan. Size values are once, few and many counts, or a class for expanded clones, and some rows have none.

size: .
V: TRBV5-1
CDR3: CASSLGSSEEQYF

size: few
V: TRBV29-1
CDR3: CSAYTQDNYGYTF

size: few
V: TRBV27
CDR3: CASSLIARDTQYF

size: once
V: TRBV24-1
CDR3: CATSDYSKGYNEQFF

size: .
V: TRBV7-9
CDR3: CASSPAIQETQYF

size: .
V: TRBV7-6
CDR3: CASSSAEGLFRGNEQFF

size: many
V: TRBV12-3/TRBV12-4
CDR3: CASSSDRGQETQYF

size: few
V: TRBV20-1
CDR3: CSAHPGDGNEQFF

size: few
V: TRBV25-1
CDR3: CASTLGQGAGYTF

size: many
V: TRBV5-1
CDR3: CASSFGGADTQYF

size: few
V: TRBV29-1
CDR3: CSVPPDSAREAFF

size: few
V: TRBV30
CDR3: CAWTVNNQPQHF

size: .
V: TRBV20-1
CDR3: CSASERESEQFF

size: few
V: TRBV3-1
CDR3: CASSQDSEGLGTNEKLFF

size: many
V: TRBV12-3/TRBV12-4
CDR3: CASSLTDTQYF

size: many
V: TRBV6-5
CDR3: CASSYNRGPAFF

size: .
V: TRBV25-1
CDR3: CAIMDTNQPQHF